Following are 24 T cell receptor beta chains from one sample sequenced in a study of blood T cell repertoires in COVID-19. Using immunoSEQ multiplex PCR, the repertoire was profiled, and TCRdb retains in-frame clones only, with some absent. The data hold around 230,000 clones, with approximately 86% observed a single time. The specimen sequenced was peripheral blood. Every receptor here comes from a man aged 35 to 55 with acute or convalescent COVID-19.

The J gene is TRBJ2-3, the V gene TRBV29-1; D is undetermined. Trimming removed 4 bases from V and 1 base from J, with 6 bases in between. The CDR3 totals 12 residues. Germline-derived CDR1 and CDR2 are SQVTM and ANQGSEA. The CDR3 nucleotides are TGCAGCGTTGTACGGGGCACAGATACGCAGTATTTT. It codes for CSVVRGTDTQYF.

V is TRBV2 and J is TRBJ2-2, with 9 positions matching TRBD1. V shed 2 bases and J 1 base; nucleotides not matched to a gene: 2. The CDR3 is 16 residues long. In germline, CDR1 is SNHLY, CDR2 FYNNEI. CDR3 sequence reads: CASSEYRGRNTGELFF. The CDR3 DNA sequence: TGTGCCAGCAGTGAATACAGGGGGCGGAACACCGGGGAGCTGTTTTTT.

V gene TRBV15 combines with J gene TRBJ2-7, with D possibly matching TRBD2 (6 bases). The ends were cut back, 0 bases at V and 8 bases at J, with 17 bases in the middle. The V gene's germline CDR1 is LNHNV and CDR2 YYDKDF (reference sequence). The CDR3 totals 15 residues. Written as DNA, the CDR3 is TGTGCCACCAGCAGAGATCCGGCGAAAGGAGGGAAGCAGTACTTC. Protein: CATSRDPAKGGKQYF.

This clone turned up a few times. This chain's CDR3 is CASSLKAGFYGYTF. The CDR3 DNA reads as TGTGCCAGCAGTTTAAAAGCAGGTTTCTATGGCTACACCTTC. The J gene is TRBJ1-2, the V gene TRBV27; D is undetermined. The CDR3 has 14 residues. Trimming took 2 bases from V and 4 from J, leaving 11 bases between them. CDR1 and CDR2 from the germline V gene are MNHEY and SMNVEV (reference sequence).

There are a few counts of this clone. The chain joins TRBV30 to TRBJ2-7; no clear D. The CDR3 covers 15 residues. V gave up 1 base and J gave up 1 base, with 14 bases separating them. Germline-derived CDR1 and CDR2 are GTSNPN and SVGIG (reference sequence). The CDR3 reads CAWSETSTHSYEQYF. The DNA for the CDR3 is TGTGCCTGGAGTGAGACATCGACACATTCCTACGAGCAGTACTTC.

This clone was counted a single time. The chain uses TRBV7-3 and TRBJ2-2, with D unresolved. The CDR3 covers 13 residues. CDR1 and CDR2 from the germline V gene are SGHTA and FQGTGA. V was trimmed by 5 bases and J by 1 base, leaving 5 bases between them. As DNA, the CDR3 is TGTGCCAGCAGCCAGATGAACACCGGGGAGCTGTTTTTT. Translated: CASSQMNTGELFF.

Here the CDR3 DNA reads TGTGCCAGCAGCTTAGGGACAGGGAACTACGAGCAGTACTTC. Its translation: CASSLGTGNYEQYF. The J gene is TRBJ2-7, the V gene TRBV11-2, with 8 bases matching TRBD1. Germline trimming cut 1 base from V and 3 bases from J; bases unmatched to any gene: 2. The CDR3 length is 14 residues. CDR1 and CDR2 (germline): SGHAT, FQNNGV. The full variable domain, its missing parts supplied by reference TRBV11-2 and TRBJ2-7, is EAGVAQSPRYKIIEKRQSVAFWCNPISGHATLYWYQQILGQGPKLLIQFQNNGVVDDSQLPKDRFSAERLKGVDSTLKIQPAKLEDSAVYLCASSLGTGNYEQYFGPGTRLTVT.

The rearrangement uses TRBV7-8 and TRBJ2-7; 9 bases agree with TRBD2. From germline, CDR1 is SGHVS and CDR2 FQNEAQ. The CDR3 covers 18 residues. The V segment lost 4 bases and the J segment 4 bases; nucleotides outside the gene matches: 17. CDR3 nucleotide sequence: TGTGCCAGCAGCTACCACAGGGATCTACTAGCGGGCCTATACGAGCAGTACTTC. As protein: CASSYHRDLLAGLYEQYF.

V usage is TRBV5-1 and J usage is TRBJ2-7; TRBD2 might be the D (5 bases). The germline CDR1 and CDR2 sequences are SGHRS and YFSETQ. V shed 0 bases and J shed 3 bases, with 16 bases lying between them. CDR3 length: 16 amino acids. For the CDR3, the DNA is TGCGCCAGCAGCTTGGGCGTGAGGGCAGGCGACTACGAGCAGTACTTC. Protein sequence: CASSLGVRAGDYEQYF.

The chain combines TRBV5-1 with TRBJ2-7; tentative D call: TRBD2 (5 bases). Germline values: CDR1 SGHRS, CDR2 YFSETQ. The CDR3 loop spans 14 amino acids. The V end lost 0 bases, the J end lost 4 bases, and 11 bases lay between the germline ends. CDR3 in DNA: TGCGCCAGCAGCTTGGAGGCGGGTTCGTACGAGCAGTACTTC. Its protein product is CASSLEAGSYEQYF.

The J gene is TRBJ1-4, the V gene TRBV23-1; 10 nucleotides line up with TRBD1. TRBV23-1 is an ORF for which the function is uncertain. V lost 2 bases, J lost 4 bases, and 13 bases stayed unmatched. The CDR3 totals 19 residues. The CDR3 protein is CASSQVDRGLLWGNEKLFF. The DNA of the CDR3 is TGCGCCAGCAGTCAAGTTGACAGGGGGCTTTTGTGGGGTAATGAAAAACTGTTTTTT.

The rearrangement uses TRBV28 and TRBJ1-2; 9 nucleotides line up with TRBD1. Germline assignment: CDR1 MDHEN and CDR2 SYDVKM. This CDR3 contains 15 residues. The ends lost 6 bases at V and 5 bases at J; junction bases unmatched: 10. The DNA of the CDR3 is TGTGCCAGCAGAACCCCGGGACAGGGTCAGTATGGCTACACCTTC. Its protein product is CASRTPGQGQYGYTF.

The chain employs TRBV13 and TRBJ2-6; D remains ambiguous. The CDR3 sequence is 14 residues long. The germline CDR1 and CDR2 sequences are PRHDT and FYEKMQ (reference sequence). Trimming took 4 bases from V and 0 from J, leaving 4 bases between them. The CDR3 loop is CASSSYSGANVLTF. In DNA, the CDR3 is TGTGCCAGCAGCTCCTACTCTGGGGCCAACGTCCTGACTTTC.

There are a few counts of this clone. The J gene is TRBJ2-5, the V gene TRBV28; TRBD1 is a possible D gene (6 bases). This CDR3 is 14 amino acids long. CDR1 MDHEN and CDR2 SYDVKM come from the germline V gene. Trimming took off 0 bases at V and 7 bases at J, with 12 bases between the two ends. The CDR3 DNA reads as TGTGCCAGCAGTTTATGGGGGGCGAGGGTGACCCAGTACTTC. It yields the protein CASSLWGARVTQYF.

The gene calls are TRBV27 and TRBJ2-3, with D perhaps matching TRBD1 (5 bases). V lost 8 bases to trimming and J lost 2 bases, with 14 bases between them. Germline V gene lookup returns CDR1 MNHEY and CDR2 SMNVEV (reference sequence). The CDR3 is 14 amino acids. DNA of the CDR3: TGTGCCAGCGGGGCACCCTACCTCACAGATACGCAGTATTTT. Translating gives CASGAPYLTDTQYF.

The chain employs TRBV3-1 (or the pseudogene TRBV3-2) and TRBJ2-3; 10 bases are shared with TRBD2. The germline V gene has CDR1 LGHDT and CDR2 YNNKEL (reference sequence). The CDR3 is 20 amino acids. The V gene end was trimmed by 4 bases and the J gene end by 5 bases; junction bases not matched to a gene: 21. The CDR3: CASSPTGGLAGVSRGDTQYF. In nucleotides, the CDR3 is TGTGCCAGCAGCCCAACAGGGGGGCTAGCGGGGGTCTCGCGGGGAGATACGCAGTATTTT.

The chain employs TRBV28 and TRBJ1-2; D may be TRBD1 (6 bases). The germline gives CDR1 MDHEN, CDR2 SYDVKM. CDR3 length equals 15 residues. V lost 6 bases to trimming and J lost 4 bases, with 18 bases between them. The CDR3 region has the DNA TGTGCCAGCAGCCGCCGACAGGCCGGAATCTATGGCTACACCTTC. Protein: CASSRRQAGIYGYTF.

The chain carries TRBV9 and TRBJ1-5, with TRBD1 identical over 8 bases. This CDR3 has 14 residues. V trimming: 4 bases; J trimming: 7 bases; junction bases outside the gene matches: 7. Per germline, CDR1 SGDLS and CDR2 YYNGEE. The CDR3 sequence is CASSTGTGYQPQHF. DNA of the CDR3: TGTGCCAGCAGCACCGGGACAGGTTACCAGCCCCAGCATTTT.

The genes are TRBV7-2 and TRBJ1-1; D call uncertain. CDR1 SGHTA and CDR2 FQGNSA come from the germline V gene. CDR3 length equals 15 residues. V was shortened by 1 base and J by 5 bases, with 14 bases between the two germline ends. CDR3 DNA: TGTGCCAGCAGCTTAGAACGGGTCGGAGGGACTGAAGCTTTCTTT. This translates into CASSLERVGGTEAFF.

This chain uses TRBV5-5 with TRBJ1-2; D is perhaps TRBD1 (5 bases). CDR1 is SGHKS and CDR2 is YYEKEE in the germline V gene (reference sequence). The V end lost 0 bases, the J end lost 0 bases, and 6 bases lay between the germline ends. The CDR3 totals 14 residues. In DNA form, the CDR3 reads TGTGCCAGCAGCTTGGAGGGGCCTAACTATGGCTACACCTTC. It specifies CASSLEGPNYGYTF.

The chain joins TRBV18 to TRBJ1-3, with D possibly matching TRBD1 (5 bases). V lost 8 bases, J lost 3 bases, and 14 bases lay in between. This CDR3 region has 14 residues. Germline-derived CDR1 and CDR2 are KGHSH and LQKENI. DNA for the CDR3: TGTGCCAGCGATACCGGGACTTTTGGAAACACCATATATTTT. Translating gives CASDTGTFGNTIYF.

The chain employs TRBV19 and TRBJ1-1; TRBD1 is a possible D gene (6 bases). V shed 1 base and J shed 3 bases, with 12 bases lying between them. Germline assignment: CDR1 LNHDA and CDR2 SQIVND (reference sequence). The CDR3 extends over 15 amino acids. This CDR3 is CASSIVRRGHTEAFF. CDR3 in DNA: TGTGCCAGTAGTATAGTGCGGCGGGGGCACACTGAAGCTTTCTTT.

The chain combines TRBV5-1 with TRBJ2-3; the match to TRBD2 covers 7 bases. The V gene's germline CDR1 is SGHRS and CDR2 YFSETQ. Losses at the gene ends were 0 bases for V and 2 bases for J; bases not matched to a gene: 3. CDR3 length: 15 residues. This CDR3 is CASSLGAGFTDTQYF. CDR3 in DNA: TGCGCCAGCAGCTTGGGAGCGGGGTTCACAGATACGCAGTATTTT.

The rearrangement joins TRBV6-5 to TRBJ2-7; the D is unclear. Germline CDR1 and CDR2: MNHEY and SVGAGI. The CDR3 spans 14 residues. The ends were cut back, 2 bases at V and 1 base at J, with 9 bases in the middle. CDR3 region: CASSYVASSYEQYF. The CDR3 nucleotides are TGTGCCAGCAGTTACGTGGCCAGTTCCTACGAGCAGTACTTC.